This T cell receptor beta chain emerged from a study of early T cells in non-severe SARS-CoV-2 infection. Overall study context: Alpha and beta chains were unpaired, from unsorted whole-blood bulk RNA. General study findings and limits: Database matching using VDJdb favored anti-spike CD8 responses, with private and CD4 specificities left missing.

V dropped 7 bases and J dropped 7 bases, with 14 bases sitting between them. The CDR3 extends over 12 amino acids. The germline V gene has CDR1 SEHNR and CDR2 FQNEAQ (reference sequence). In the library, individual cDNA molecules carried attached unique molecular identifiers. TCRdb recomputed calls from the 5' RACE reads with MiXCR, one row per CDR3 protein. The sample carries tens of thousands of distinct CDR3 sequences, 14% to 15% recorded once. This clonotype has just a few counts. Its antigen is not known. The rearrangement links TRBV7-9 to TRBJ2-7, with D possibly TRBD1 on 6 matching bases. Specimen: whole blood. This sequence originates from an adult who was a healthcare worker with PCR-confirmed SARS-CoV-2 infection or an uninfected control (not recorded which). Here the CDR3 DNA reads TGTGCCAGCAAACAGGGTACGGGGGAGCAGTACTTC. As protein: CASKQGTGEQYF. The full variable domain, its missing parts supplied by reference TRBV7-9 and TRBJ2-7, is DTGVSQNPRHKITKRGQNVTFRCDPISEHNRLYWYRQTLGQGPEFLTYFQNEAQLEKSRLLSDRFSAERPKGSFSTLEIQRTEQGDSAMYLCASKQGTGEQYFGPGTRLTVT.